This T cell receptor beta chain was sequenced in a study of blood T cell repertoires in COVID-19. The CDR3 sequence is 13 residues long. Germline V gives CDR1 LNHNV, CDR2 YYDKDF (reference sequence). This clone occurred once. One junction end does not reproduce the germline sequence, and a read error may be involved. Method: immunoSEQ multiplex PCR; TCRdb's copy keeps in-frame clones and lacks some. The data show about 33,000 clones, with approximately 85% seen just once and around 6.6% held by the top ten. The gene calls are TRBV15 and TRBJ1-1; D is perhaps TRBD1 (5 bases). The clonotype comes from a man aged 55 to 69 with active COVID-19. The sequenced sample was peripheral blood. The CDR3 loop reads CATSTQDGVEVFF. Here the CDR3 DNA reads TGTGCCACCAGCACACAGGATGGTGTTGAAGTTTTCTTT.